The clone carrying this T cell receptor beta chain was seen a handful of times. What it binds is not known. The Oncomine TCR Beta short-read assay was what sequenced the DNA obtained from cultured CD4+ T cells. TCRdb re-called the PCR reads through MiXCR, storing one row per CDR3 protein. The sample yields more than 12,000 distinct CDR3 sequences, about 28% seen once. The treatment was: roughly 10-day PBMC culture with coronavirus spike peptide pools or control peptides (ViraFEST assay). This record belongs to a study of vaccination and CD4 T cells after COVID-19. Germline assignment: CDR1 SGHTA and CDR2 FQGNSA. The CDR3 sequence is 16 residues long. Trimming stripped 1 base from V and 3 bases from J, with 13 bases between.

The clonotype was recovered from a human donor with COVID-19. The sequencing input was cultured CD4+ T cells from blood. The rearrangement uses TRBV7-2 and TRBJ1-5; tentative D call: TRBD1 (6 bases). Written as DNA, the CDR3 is TGTGCCAGCAGCTTAGTCACCGGGGGCTACAATCAGCCCCAGCATTTT. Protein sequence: CASSLVTGGYNQPQHF.